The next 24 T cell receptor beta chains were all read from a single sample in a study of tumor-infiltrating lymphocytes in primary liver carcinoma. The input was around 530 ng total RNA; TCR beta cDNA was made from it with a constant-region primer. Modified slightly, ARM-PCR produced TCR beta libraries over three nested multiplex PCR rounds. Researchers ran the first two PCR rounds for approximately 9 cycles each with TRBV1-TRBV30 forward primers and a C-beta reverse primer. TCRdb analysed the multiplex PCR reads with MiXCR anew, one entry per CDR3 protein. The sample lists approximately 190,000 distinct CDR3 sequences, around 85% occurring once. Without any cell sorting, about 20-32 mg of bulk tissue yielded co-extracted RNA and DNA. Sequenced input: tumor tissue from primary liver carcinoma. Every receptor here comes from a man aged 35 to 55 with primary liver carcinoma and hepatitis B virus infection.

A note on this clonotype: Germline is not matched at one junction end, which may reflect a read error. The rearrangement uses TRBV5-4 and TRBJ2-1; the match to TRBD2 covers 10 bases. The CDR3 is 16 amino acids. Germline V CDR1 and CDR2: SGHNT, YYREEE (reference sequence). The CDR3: CASSGLAASSYKEQFF. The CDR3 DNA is TGTGCCAGCAGCGGACTAGCGGCAAGCTCCTACAAAGAGCAGTTTTTC.

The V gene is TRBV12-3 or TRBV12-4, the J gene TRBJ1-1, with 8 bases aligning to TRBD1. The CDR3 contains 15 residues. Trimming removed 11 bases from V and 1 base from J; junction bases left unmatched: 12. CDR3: CAGRRLGQGNTEAFF. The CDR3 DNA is TGTGCCGGCCGTAGACTAGGACAGGGGAACACTGAAGCTTTCTTT.

Here the CDR3 DNA reads TGTGCCTGGAGCAACGACGCTGTGGGCCTCTATGGCTACACCTTC. Protein: CAWSNDAVGLYGYTF. This sequence joins TRBV30 and TRBJ1-2, with D hard to call. The V gene's germline CDR1 is GTSNPN and CDR2 SVGIG (reference sequence). The CDR3 has 15 residues. V was trimmed by 3 bases and J by 4 bases, leaving 18 bases between them.

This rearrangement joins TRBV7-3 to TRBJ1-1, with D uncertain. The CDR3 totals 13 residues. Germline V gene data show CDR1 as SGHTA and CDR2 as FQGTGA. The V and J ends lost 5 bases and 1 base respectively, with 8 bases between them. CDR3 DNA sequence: TGTGCCAGCAGCCCGGGGAGGAACACTGAAGCTTTCTTT. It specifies CASSPGRNTEAFF.

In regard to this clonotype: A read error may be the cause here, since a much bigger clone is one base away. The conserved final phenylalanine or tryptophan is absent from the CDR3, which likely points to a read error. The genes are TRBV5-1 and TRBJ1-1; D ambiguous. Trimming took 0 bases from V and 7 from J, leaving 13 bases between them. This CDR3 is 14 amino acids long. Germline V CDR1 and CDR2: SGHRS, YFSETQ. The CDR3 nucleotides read TGCGCCAGCAGCTTGGTATCCGGGAGCGGTGAAGCTTTCGTT. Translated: CASSLVSGSGEAFV.

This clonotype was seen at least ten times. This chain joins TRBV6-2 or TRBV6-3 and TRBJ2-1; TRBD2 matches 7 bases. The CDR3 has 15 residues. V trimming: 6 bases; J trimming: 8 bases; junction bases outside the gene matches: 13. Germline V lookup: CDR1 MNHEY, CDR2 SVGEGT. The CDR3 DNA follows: TGTGCCAGCAGCATCGGACTAAGCGGGAACGATGAGCAGTTCTTC. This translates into CASSIGLSGNDEQFF.

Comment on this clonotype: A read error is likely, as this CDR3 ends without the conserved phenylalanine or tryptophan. The DNA of the CDR3 is TGCGCCAGGAACCAACCGGGAGAGTCCGAGCAGTACTTA. As protein: CARNQPGESEQYL. This rearrangement joins TRBV4-3 to TRBJ2-7; D possibly corresponds to TRBD2 (6 bases). This CDR3 spans 13 amino acids. Germline V gene lookup returns CDR1 LGHNA and CDR2 YSLEER. The germline V and J ends were trimmed by 9 bases and 6 bases, with 18 bases remaining between them.

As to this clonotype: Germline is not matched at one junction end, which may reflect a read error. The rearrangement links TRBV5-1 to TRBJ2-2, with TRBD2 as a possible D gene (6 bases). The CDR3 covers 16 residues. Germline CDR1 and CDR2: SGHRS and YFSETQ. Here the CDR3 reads CASSLSTSTDTWELFF. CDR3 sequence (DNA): TGCGCCAGCAGCTTGAGTACTAGCACGGACACCTGGGAGCTGTTTTTT.

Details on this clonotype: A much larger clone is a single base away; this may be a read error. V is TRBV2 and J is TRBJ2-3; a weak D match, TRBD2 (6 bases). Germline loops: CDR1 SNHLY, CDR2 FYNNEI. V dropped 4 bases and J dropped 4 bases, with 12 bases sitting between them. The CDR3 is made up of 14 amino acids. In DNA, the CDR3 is TGTGCCAGCAGTGGACTAGTGGGAGCAGATACGCAGTATTTT. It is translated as CASSGLVGADTQYF.

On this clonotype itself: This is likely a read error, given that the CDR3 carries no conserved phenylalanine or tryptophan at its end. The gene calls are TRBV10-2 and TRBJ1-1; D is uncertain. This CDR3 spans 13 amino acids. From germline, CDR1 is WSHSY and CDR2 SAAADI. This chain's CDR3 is CASSEVENTEAFS. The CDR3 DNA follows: TGCGCAAGCAGTGAAGTAGAGAACACTGAAGCTTTCTCT.

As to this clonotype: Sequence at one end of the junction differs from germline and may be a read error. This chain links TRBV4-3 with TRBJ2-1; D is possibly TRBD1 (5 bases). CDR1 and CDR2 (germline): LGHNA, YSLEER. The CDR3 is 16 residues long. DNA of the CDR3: TGCGCAAGCAGTCAATTCCCCCCCCCGGCGGACAATGAGCTGTTCTTC. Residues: CASSQFPPPADNELFF.

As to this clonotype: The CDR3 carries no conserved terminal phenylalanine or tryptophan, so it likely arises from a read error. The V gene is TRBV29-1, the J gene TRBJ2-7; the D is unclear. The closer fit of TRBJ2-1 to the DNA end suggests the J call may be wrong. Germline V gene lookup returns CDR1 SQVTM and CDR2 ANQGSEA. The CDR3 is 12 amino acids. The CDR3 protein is CSANFGTYEQFI. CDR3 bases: TGCAGCGCAAACTTTGGTACCTACGAGCAGTTCATC.

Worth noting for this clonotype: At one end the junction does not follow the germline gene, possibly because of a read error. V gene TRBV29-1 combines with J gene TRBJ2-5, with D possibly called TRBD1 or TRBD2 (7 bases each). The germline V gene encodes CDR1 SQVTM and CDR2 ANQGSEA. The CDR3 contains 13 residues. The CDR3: CSVSCRGRETQCF. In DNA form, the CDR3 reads TGCAGCGTTTCATGCAGGGGGAGGGAGACCCAGTGCTTC. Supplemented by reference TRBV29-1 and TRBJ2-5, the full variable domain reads SAVISQKPSRDICQRGTSLTIQCQVDSQVTMMFWYRQQPGQSLTLIATANQGSEATYESGFVIDKFPISRPNLTFSTLTVSNMSPEDSSIYLCSVSCRGRETQCFGPGTRLLVL.

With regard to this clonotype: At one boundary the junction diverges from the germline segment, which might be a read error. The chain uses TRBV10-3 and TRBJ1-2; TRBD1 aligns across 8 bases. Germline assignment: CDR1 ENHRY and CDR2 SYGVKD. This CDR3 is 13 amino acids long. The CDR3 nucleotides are TGCGCCATCAGTCTCGAGACAGGGGAGGGCTACAACTTC. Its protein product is CAISLETGEGYNF.

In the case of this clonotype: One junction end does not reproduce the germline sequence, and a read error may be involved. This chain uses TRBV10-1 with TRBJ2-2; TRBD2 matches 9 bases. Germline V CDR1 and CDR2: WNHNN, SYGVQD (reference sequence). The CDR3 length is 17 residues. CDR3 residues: CASSGSSGTLATGELFF. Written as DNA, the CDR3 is TGCGCCAGTAGTGGGTCTAGCGGGACCCTAGCGACCGGGGAGCTGTTTTTT.

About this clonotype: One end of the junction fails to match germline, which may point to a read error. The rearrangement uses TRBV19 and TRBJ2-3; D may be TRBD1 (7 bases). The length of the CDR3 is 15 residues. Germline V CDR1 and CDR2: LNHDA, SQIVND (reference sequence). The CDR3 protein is CASSIVSGGPETQYF. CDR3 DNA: TGTGCCAGTAGTATAGTTTCAGGGGGGCCAGAAACGCAGTATTTT.

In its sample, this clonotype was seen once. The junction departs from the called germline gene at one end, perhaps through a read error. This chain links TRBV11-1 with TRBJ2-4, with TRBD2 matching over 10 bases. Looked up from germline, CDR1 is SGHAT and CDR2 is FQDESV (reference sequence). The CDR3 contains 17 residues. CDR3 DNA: TGTTTCAGCAGCTTTCCAGGAACTAGCGGGACCAAAAACTTTCAGTACTTC. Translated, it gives CFSSFPGTSGTKNFQYF.

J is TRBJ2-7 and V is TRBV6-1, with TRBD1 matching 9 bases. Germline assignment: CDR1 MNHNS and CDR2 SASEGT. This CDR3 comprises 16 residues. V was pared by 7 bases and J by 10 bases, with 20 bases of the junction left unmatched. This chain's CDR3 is CASTPRSGQGSYKQYF. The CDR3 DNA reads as TGTGCCAGCACACCACGGTCGGGACAGGGCTCCTACAAACAGTACTTC.

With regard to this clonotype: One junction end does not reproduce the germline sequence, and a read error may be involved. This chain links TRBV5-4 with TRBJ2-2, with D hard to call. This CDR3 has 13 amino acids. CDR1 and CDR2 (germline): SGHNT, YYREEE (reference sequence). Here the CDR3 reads CASSSEGFSEQFF. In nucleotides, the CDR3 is TGTGCCAGCAGCTCCGAAGGGTTCAGCGAGCAGTTTTTT.

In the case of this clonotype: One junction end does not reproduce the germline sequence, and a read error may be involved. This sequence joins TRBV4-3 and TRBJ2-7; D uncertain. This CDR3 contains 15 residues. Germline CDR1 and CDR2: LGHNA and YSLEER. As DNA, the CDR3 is TGCGCCGGCAGCCAAGACGCCCAAGCCGCGGACGAGCAGTATTTC. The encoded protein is CAGSQDAQAADEQYF.

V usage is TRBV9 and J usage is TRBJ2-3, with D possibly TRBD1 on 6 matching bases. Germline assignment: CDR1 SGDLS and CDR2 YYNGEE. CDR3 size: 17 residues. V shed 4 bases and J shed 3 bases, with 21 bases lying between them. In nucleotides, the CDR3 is TGTGCCAGCAGCATAGGGGCAGGGGCCTCTGGGACAGATACGCAGTATTTT. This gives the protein CASSIGAGASGTDTQYF.

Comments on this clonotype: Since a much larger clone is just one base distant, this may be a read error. This CDR3 is CASSLVGANEEFF. As DNA, the CDR3 is TGTGCCAGCAGTTTAGTGGGGGCGAATGAGGAGTTCTTC. This chain connects TRBV28 to TRBJ2-1, with a weak D call TRBD1 (6 bases). This CDR3 is built from 13 residues. Germline assignment: CDR1 MDHEN and CDR2 SYDVKM. Drawing the rest from reference TRBV28 and TRBJ2-1, the complete variable domain is DVKVTQSSRYLVKRTGEKVFLECVQDMDHENMFWYRQDPGLGLRLIYFSYDVKMKEKGDIPEGYSVSREKKERFSLILESASTNQTSMYLCASSLVGANEEFFGPGTRLTVL.

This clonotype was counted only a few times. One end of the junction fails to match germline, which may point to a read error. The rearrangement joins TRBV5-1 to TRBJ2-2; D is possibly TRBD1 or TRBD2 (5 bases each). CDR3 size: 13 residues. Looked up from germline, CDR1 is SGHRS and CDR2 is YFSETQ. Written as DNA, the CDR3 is TGCGCCAACAGCACAGGTTACACCGGGGAGCTGTTCTTT. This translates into CANSTGYTGELFF.

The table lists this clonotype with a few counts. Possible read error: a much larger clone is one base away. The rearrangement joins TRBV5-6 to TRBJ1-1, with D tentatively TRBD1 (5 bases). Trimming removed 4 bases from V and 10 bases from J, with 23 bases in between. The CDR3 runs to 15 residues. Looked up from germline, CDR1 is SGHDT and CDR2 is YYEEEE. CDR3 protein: CASSASTAIGLSAFF. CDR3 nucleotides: TGTGCCAGCAGCGCCTCGACAGCCATTGGTCTCTCAGCTTTCTTT. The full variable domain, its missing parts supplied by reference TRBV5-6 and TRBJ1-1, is DAGVTQSPTHLIKTRGQQVTLRCSPKSGHDTVSWYQQALGQGPQFIFQYYEEEERQRGNFPDRFSGHQFPNYSSELNVNALLLGDSALYLCASSASTAIGLSAFFGQGTRLTVV.